The clone carrying this TCR beta chain has just a few counts. The treatment is: randomized to nivolumab then ipilimumab (arm A) or the reverse (arm B). No patient had prior DNA-damaging chemotherapy. Sorted cells were live CD3+CD8+, lacking CD19 and CD56, from PBMCs. This record comes from a study of sequential checkpoint blockade in melanoma. TCRdb keeps only in-frame clones here, not all; method: immunoSEQ multiplex PCR. The sample has around 21,000 clones, 80% to 90% seen once; the top ten hold over 9.5%. Germline values: CDR1 SGDLS, CDR2 YYNGEE. The length of the CDR3 is 15 residues. V was clipped by 2 bases and J by 1 base; unmatched bases: 5.

This sequence was found in a human donor with melanoma. The sample in question was CD8+ T cells sorted from blood (inferred from file names), obtained from a patient given nivolumab and ipilimumab in sequence. The chain is built from TRBV9 and TRBJ1-1; 7 positions match TRBD1. The CDR3 reads CASSVTGVENTEAFF. The CDR3 DNA reads TGTGCCAGCAGCGTTACAGGGGTGGAGAACACTGAAGCTTTCTTT. The full variable domain, with the rest looked up from reference TRBV9 and TRBJ1-1, is DSGVTQTPKHLITATGQRVTLRCSPRSGDLSVYWYQQSLDQGLQFLIQYYNGEERAKGNILERFSAQQFPDLHSELNLSSLELGDSALYFCASSVTGVENTEAFFGQGTRLTVV.